One sample yielded the 10 T cell receptor beta chains listed below, sequenced in a study of shared clonotypes between healthy human individuals. Sequencing was performed with immunoSEQ multiplex PCR; in TCRdb, only in-frame clones are kept and a portion is missing. The repertoire consists of a few hundred thousand clones, with roughly 91% occurring once and the leading ten covering roughly 15%. Specimen: memory CD8+ T cells sorted from blood. Subset described: CD45RO+ cells pooled with CCR7-negative TemRA cells. Receptors were obtained from a man aged 18 to 30 in good health.

The chain couples TRBV25-1 to TRBJ1-5, with unresolved D. Germline CDR1 reads MGHDK; CDR2 reads SYGVNS. Trimming cost V 2 bases and J 9 bases, with 8 bases left between them. The CDR3 extends over 12 amino acids. The CDR3 region has the DNA TGTGCCAGCAGTGAAGAAGGGAGGCCCCAGCATTTT. Protein sequence: CASSEEGRPQHF.

V usage is TRBV6-7 and J usage is TRBJ2-1; D might be TRBD2 (6 bases). TRBV6-7 counts as an open reading frame of uncertain function. The CDR3 consists of 11 residues. The germline V and J ends were trimmed by 6 bases and 15 bases, with 15 bases remaining between them. The CDR3 DNA reads as TGTGCCAGCAGGGGCTTACTAGCTTGGTTCTTC. Its translation: CASRGLLAWFF.

This clone was seen a single time. The V gene is TRBV5-6, the J gene TRBJ2-7; D might be TRBD1 (5 bases). V lost 4 bases and J lost 2, with 22 bases in between. The germline gives CDR1 SGHDT, CDR2 YYEEEE. The CDR3 has 17 residues. In DNA form, the CDR3 reads TGTGCCAGCAGCACAGGACAAAACCCCCCGACAACCTACGAGCAGTACTTC. This translates into CASSTGQNPPTTYEQYF.

The V and J genes are TRBV19 and TRBJ2-7, with D perhaps TRBD1 or TRBD2 (5 bases each). The CDR3 sequence is 13 residues long. Trimming removed 6 bases from V and 4 bases from J, with 13 bases in between. Germline CDR1 is LNHDA and CDR2 is SQIVND (reference sequence). CDR3 DNA sequence: TGTGCCAGTAGCCCCGGGACGGATTACGAGCAGTACTTC. It yields the protein CASSPGTDYEQYF.

The genes are TRBV11-2 and TRBJ2-1; 10 positions agree with TRBD2. CDR1 and CDR2 from the germline V gene are SGHAT and FQNNGV. The CDR3 consists of 19 residues. V shed 4 bases, J shed 0 bases, and the junction held 12 bases outside the gene matches. CDR3: CASSSARLAGIYSYNEQFF. CDR3 bases: TGTGCCAGCAGCTCGGCCAGACTAGCGGGCATTTACTCCTACAATGAGCAGTTCTTC. Full variable domain (missing parts from reference TRBV11-2 and TRBJ2-1): EAGVAQSPRYKIIEKRQSVAFWCNPISGHATLYWYQQILGQGPKLLIQFQNNGVVDDSQLPKDRFSAERLKGVDSTLKIQPAKLEDSAVYLCASSSARLAGIYSYNEQFFGPGTRLTVL.

CDR3 amino acids: CASSPMDGEAFF. CDR3 coding DNA: TGTGCCAGCAGCCCGATGGACGGAGAAGCTTTCTTT. The V and J genes are TRBV5-4 and TRBJ1-1; D is uncertain. V lost 4 bases and J lost 8, with 12 bases in between. This CDR3 region has 12 residues. Germline assignment: CDR1 SGHNT and CDR2 YYREEE (reference sequence).

The chain links TRBV4-3 to TRBJ2-3, with D perhaps being TRBD1 or TRBD2 (5 bases each). The V and J ends lost 4 bases and 2 bases respectively, with 16 bases between them. CDR1 is LGHNA, CDR2 YSLEER, per germline. This CDR3 comprises 16 residues. Here the CDR3 DNA reads TGCGCCAGCAGCCTCATCGTGGGACCCGACACAGATACGCAGTATTTT. Protein product: CASSLIVGPDTDTQYF.

This rearrangement joins TRBV11-1 to TRBJ2-5; D perhaps matches TRBD2 (5 bases). The CDR3 loop spans 13 amino acids. V gave up 8 bases and J gave up 4 bases, with 14 bases separating them. Germline CDR1 is SGHAT and CDR2 is FQDESV (reference sequence). The CDR3 reads CASEGLHGETQYF. The CDR3 DNA follows: TGTGCCAGCGAGGGTCTGCATGGAGAGACCCAGTACTTC. The whole variable domain, remainder taken from reference TRBV11-1 and TRBJ2-5, is EAEVAQSPRYKITEKSQAVAFWCDPISGHATLYWYRQILGQGPELLVQFQDESVVDDSQLPKDRFSAERLKGVDSTLKIQPAELGDSAMYLCASEGLHGETQYFGPGTRLLVL.

The chain carries TRBV28 and TRBJ1-5; D remains ambiguous. The CDR3 contains 13 residues. The germline V and J ends were trimmed by 5 bases and 4 bases, with 9 bases remaining between them. Germline V gene lookup returns CDR1 MDHEN and CDR2 SYDVKM. CDR3 nucleotides: TGTGCCAGCAGTAGTGTGGGGAATCAGCCCCAGCATTTT. Its protein is CASSSVGNQPQHF.

This chain uses TRBV9 with TRBJ1-3; 7 bases map to TRBD1. CDR3 length: 16 residues. V shed 0 bases, J shed 6 bases, and the junction held 9 bases outside the gene matches. In germline, CDR1 is SGDLS, CDR2 YYNGEE. CDR3 nucleotide sequence: TGTGCCAGCAGCGTAGCCCTATTTGGACAGGAAAACACCATATATTTT. This sequence encodes CASSVALFGQENTIYF.